This T cell receptor beta chain stems from a study of control samples from healthy donors and cancer patients. Germline CDR1 and CDR2: ENHRY and SYGVKD. V shed 4 bases and J 4 bases; nucleotides not matched to a gene: 5. The CDR3 consists of 15 residues. Produced via immunoSEQ multiplex PCR; TCRdb's table is partial and in-frame only. The profile shows roughly 170,000 clones, 75% to 95% of them singletons. This clone was counted only a few times. This TCR derives from a woman between 40 and 55 years old in good health. The specimen was blood. The chain is built from TRBV10-3 and TRBJ1-2; 11 positions match TRBD1. The CDR3 reads CAISGGQGGSYGYTF. For the CDR3, the DNA is TGTGCCATCAGTGGGGGACAGGGGGGATCCTATGGCTACACCTTC.